This paragraph covers one T cell receptor beta chain sequence. Its antigen is still unknown. This record comes from a study of response to subunit inactivated influenza vaccine. Study observations and caveats: It was the authors' suggestion that each seasonal influenza vaccination recruits few new T cells.

Looked up from germline, CDR1 is KGHDR and CDR2 is SFDVKD. With 10 bases removed from V and 9 bases from J, the gap between germline ends came to 18 bases. This CDR3 comprises 13 residues. TCRdb re-called the RT-PCR reads with MiXCR, one entry per CDR3 protein. The table lists about 540,000 distinct CDR3 sequences, less than 15% of them singletons, with 11% in the top ten. The specimen comprised PBMCs from blood, sampled roughly 12 days after vaccination. This clonotype was obtained from a man aged 50 or older who received an inactivated influenza vaccine. The V gene is TRBV24-1, the J gene TRBJ2-1; tentatively, D is TRBD1 (6 bases). The CDR3 region is CATRGFKSFEQFF. The CDR3 region has the DNA TGTGCCACAAGGGGGTTCAAGAGTTTTGAGCAGTTCTTC.